These T cell receptor beta chains were read from a single sample in a study of shared clonotypes between healthy human individuals. The protocol was immunoSEQ multiplex PCR, while the TCRdb copy is restricted to in-frame clones and leaves out a portion. The table lists about 2.1 million clones, around 95% of them singletons, with around 1.7% in the top ten. The sequenced material came from naive CD8+ T cells from PBMCs. Receptors originate from a man aged 18 to 29 in good health. Some clones in this sample may be carry-over from other donors' samples. Each CDR3 is given with its conserved first and last residue. Each record gives: J gene, clone size, D gene, V gene, CDR3 DNA, CDR3 protein. D genes are given only for firm matches. Clone size, where shown, is once, few, many, or a class for clones that have expanded.

J: TRBJ1-2; size: .; D: .; V: TRBV19; DNA: TGTGCCAGTAGTATAAATCCAGCAAACTATGGCTACACCTTC; CDR3: CASSINPANYGYTF
J: TRBJ2-1; size: .; D: .; V: TRBV7-8; DNA: TGTGCCAGCAGCTTAAGGGAGGGGGACTCTTATTTCGATGAGCAGTTCTTC; CDR3: CASSLREGDSYFDEQFF
J: TRBJ2-7; size: .; D: .; V: TRBV4-3; DNA: TGCGCCAGCAGACCCGGGACCACCTCCTACGAGCAGTACTTC; CDR3: CASRPGTTSYEQYF
J: TRBJ2-7; size: once; D: TRBD2; V: TRBV19; DNA: TGTGCCAGTAGTATTTGGGGCCTAGCGGGAGGCGAGCAGTACTTC; CDR3: CASSIWGLAGGEQYF
J: TRBJ2-1; size: .; D: .; V: TRBV5-4; DNA: TGTGCCAGCAGCTTCGGTTATGAGCAGTTCTTC; CDR3: CASSFGYEQFF
J: TRBJ2-2; size: .; D: TRBD2; V: TRBV7-9; DNA: TGTGCCAGCAGCCCCTTCGGGGGGGCGAACACCGGGGAGCTGTTTTTT; CDR3: CASSPFGGANTGELFF
J: TRBJ1-1; size: .; D: .; V: TRBV27; DNA: TGTGCCAGCAGTTTAGAAGAGAACACTGAAGCTTTCTTT; CDR3: CASSLEENTEAFF
J: TRBJ1-1; size: .; D: TRBD1; V: TRBV4-3; DNA: TGCGCCAGCAGCCAAGATGGGGAGGGGGCAAGGAACACTGAAGCTTTCTTT; CDR3: CASSQDGEGARNTEAFF
J: TRBJ2-7; size: .; D: .; V: TRBV6-6; DNA: TGTGCCAGCAGTTACCCTTTGGACCATCCAACCTACGAGCAGTACTTC; CDR3: CASSYPLDHPTYEQYF
J: TRBJ2-6; size: .; D: .; V: TRBV25-1; DNA: TGTGCCACGTGGGGCTCTGGGGCCAACGTCCTGACTTTC; CDR3: CATWGSGANVLTF
J: TRBJ2-5; size: .; D: TRBD2; V: TRBV7-9; DNA: TGTGCCAGCAGCCCCACGGGCAAGCGGGAGGTCCAAGAGACCCAGTACTTC; CDR3: CASSPTGKREVQETQYF
J: TRBJ1-3; size: .; D: .; V: TRBV28; DNA: TGTGCCAGCAGAAACCACAACTCTGGAAACACCATATATTTT; CDR3: CASRNHNSGNTIYF
J: TRBJ2-7; size: .; D: .; V: TRBV6-5; DNA: TGTGCCAGCAGTTACTCGAGTGGGACGGCACCCTACGAGCAGTACTTC; CDR3: CASSYSSGTAPYEQYF
J: TRBJ2-7; size: .; D: .; V: TRBV10-3; DNA: TGTGCCATCAAGGACACACTATCCTACGAGCAGTACTTC; CDR3: CAIKDTLSYEQYF
J: TRBJ2-1; size: .; D: .; V: TRBV21-1; DNA: TGTGCCAGCAGCAACCCATTGAGGGGAGCCCACAATGAGCAGTTCTTC; CDR3: CASSNPLRGAHNEQFF
J: TRBJ1-3; size: .; D: TRBD1; V: TRBV10-3; DNA: TGTGCCATCAAGGGACAGGGTGGGCGAAACACCATATATTTT; CDR3: CAIKGQGGRNTIYF
J: TRBJ1-2; size: .; D: .; V: TRBV27; DNA: TGTGCCAGCAGTTCCCCCTCCTCATGGGACTATGGCTACACCTTC; CDR3: CASSSPSSWDYGYTF
J: TRBJ2-7; size: .; D: TRBD2; V: TRBV28; DNA: TGTGCCAGCAGTTTAGGGCGGGAGGGACGCTACGAGCAGTACTTC; CDR3: CASSLGREGRYEQYF
J: TRBJ2-1; size: .; D: .; V: TRBV13; DNA: TGTGCCAGCAGCTTAGCGGGGTGGTGGCAGTTCTTC; CDR3: CASSLAGWWQFF
J: TRBJ1-1; size: .; D: .; V: TRBV20-1; DNA: TGCAGTGCTAGACACGGATTAGAAGCTTTCTTT; CDR3: CSARHGLEAFF
J: TRBJ2-3; size: .; D: TRBD1; V: TRBV28; DNA: TGTGCCAGCCCTCCCCCCGGAAGGGGGCCCGTAAGCACAGATACGCAGTATTTT; CDR3: CASPPPGRGPVSTDTQYF
J: TRBJ2-3; size: .; D: TRBD1; V: TRBV9; DNA: TGTGCCAGCAGCGACGACCGGGACAGGGGTACAGATACGCAGTATTTT; CDR3: CASSDDRDRGTDTQYF
J: TRBJ1-1; size: .; D: TRBD1; V: TRBV5-1; DNA: TGCGCCAGCAGCTACCGGACAGGGAGAGGCACTGAAGCTTTCTTT; CDR3: CASSYRTGRGTEAFF
J: TRBJ2-5; size: .; D: TRBD2; V: TRBV11-2; DNA: TGTGCCAGCAGCTTCCCACTAGCGGGATCCGACAAGCAAGAGACCCAGTACTTC; CDR3: CASSFPLAGSDKQETQYF
J: TRBJ2-7; size: .; D: .; V: TRBV9; DNA: TGTGCCAGCAGCCCCGGATCGGGGCCCTACGAGCAGTACTTC; CDR3: CASSPGSGPYEQYF
J: TRBJ1-4; size: once; D: TRBD1; V: TRBV10-3; DNA: TGTGCCATCAGTTCTGACAGGGGTGCAACTAATGAAAAACTGTTTTTT; CDR3: CAISSDRGATNEKLFF
J: TRBJ2-7; size: .; D: TRBD1; V: TRBV28; DNA: TGTGCCAGCAGAGGACAGGGTGCCTACGAGCAGTACTTC; CDR3: CASRGQGAYEQYF
J: TRBJ1-1; size: .; D: .; V: TRBV11-2; DNA: TGTGCCAGCAGCTTAAGTAAAGGGGGAGCTTTCTTT; CDR3: CASSLSKGGAFF
J: TRBJ2-1; size: .; D: TRBD1; V: TRBV28; DNA: TGTGCCAGCAGTTTTCGGACAGGGGCTATTCATGAGCAGTTCTTC; CDR3: CASSFRTGAIHEQFF
J: TRBJ2-7; size: .; D: TRBD2; V: TRBV13; DNA: TGTGCCAGCAGCTTATTGACTAGCGGGATTTCCTACGAGCAGTACTTC; CDR3: CASSLLTSGISYEQYF
J: TRBJ1-3; size: .; D: .; V: TRBV7-2; DNA: TGTGCCAGCAGCTTATCAATCTCTGGAAACACCATATATTTT; CDR3: CASSLSISGNTIYF
J: TRBJ1-5; size: .; D: .; V: TRBV27; DNA: TGTGCCAGCAGTAAGTATGGTCAGCCCCAGCATTTT; CDR3: CASSKYGQPQHF
J: TRBJ2-5; size: .; D: .; V: TRBV5-6; DNA: TGTGCCAGCAGCAGAAGAGGCCTAGCTCCCGAGACCCAGTACTTC; CDR3: CASSRRGLAPETQYF
J: TRBJ2-1; size: .; D: .; V: TRBV5-4; DNA: TGTGCCTGCAGGGACTTCACAAGCTCTTACAATGAGCAGTTCTTC; CDR3: CACRDFTSSYNEQFF
J: TRBJ2-1; size: .; D: .; V: TRBV29-1; DNA: TGCAGCGTTGAAGTAGAGGCGTCTGTTTCGGAGCAGTTCTTC; CDR3: CSVEVEASVSEQFF
J: TRBJ2-7; size: .; D: .; V: TRBV10-1; DNA: TGCGCCAGCAGAGTCCGCACAGGAGGGTACGAGCAGTACTTC; CDR3: CASRVRTGGYEQYF
J: TRBJ2-7; size: .; D: .; V: TRBV29-1; DNA: TGCAGCGTGAGACTAGTATACGAGCAGTACTTC; CDR3: CSVRLVYEQYF
J: TRBJ2-7; size: .; D: .; V: TRBV27; DNA: TGTGCCAGCAGAACAGCGGGTGGTTCCTACGAGCAGTACTTC; CDR3: CASRTAGGSYEQYF
J: TRBJ1-5; size: .; D: .; V: TRBV4-2; DNA: TGTGCCAGCAGCTCCCGGGACGGGAATCAGCCCCAGCATTTT; CDR3: CASSSRDGNQPQHF
J: TRBJ2-7; size: .; D: .; V: TRBV30; DNA: TGTGCCGGCCAGTTCAGGGGCTACGAGCAGTACTTC; CDR3: CAGQFRGYEQYF
J: TRBJ2-3; size: .; D: TRBD2; V: TRBV27; DNA: TGTGCCAGCAGTCGCGGACTAGTGGGTAACACAGATACGCAGTATTTT; CDR3: CASSRGLVGNTDTQYF
J: TRBJ2-3; size: once; D: TRBD2; V: TRBV11-3; DNA: TGTGCCAGCAGCTTAGATGCGGGGGGCAGCACAGATACGCAGTATTTT; CDR3: CASSLDAGGSTDTQYF
J: TRBJ2-1; size: .; D: .; V: TRBV11-2; DNA: TGTGCCAGCAGCTTACCGGGCCGATACAATGAGCAGTTCTTC; CDR3: CASSLPGRYNEQFF
J: TRBJ1-5; size: once; D: TRBD1; V: TRBV9; DNA: TGTGCCAGCAGCACACGACAGGGGTGCGTCAATCAGCCCCAGCATTTT; CDR3: CASSTRQGCVNQPQHF
J: TRBJ2-1; size: .; D: TRBD2; V: TRBV6-5; DNA: TGTGCCAGCAGTACAGGACTAGAGTACAATGAGCAGTTCTTC; CDR3: CASSTGLEYNEQFF
J: TRBJ2-1; size: .; D: .; V: TRBV28; DNA: TGTGCCAGCAGCACCCTCTTTTCGGGACTGACGTTCGATGAGCAGTTCTTC; CDR3: CASSTLFSGLTFDEQFF
J: TRBJ2-1; size: .; D: TRBD2; V: TRBV18; DNA: TGTGCCAGCTCATACAGCGGGAGTTGGTTGAACAATGAGCAGTTCTTC; CDR3: CASSYSGSWLNNEQFF
J: TRBJ2-7; size: .; D: .; V: TRBV11-2; DNA: TGTGCCAGCAGCTTAGCCCCCCTGACCCCCTACGAGCAGTACTTC; CDR3: CASSLAPLTPYEQYF
J: TRBJ2-7; size: .; D: .; V: TRBV5-1; DNA: TGCGCCAGCAGCTTGTATCAGGGCAGAGGCGAGCAGTACTTC; CDR3: CASSLYQGRGEQYF
J: TRBJ2-3; size: .; D: TRBD2; V: TRBV27; DNA: TGTGCCAGCAGTACCCTAGCGGGAGGGGCAGATACGCAGTATTTT; CDR3: CASSTLAGGADTQYF
J: TRBJ2-7; size: .; D: .; V: TRBV4-3; DNA: TGCGCCAGCAGCCAAGATAACGGGGATCTCTACGAGCAGTACTTC; CDR3: CASSQDNGDLYEQYF
J: TRBJ2-1; size: .; D: .; V: TRBV10-3; DNA: TGTGCCATCAGTGAGGGAGTGAGCTCCTACAATGAGCAGTTCTTC; CDR3: CAISEGVSSYNEQFF
J: TRBJ2-7; size: .; D: .; V: TRBV2; DNA: TGTGCCAGCAGGGTGGGGGTTGAGATAGCGGTTAACTACGAGCAGTACTTC; CDR3: CASRVGVEIAVNYEQYF
J: TRBJ2-7; size: .; D: TRBD1; V: TRBV29-1; DNA: TGCAGCGTTGAACGTGACAGGGGTGAGCAGTACTTC; CDR3: CSVERDRGEQYF
J: TRBJ2-5; size: .; D: .; V: TRBV11-2; DNA: TGTGCCAGCAGCTTAGATCACTACGAAGAGACCCAGTACTTC; CDR3: CASSLDHYEETQYF
J: TRBJ1-2; size: .; D: TRBD1; V: TRBV2; DNA: TGTGCCAGCAGTGAACTAAGGGACAGCATATATGGCTACACCTTC; CDR3: CASSELRDSIYGYTF
J: TRBJ2-5; size: .; D: TRBD2; V: TRBV7-9; DNA: TGTGCCAGCAGCTTACGGAGCGGGGTCCAAGAGACCCAGTACTTC; CDR3: CASSLRSGVQETQYF
J: TRBJ1-1; size: .; D: TRBD1; V: TRBV28; DNA: TGTGCCAGCAGATTACCCGGGACAGTAAACACTGAAGCTTTCTTT; CDR3: CASRLPGTVNTEAFF
J: TRBJ2-1; size: .; D: TRBD2; V: TRBV7-8; DNA: TGTGCCAGCAGCTTAAGCGTAGGGGGACTAGCGGGGAGTCTCGATGAGCAGTTCTTC; CDR3: CASSLSVGGLAGSLDEQFF